This TCR beta chain is from a study of blood T cell repertoires in COVID-19. In the study overall: T cells, B-cell-depleted T cells, or PBMCs supplied cDNA or gDNA.

In the authors' workflow: Estimated nucleated cell counts came from reference gene primer amplification. Clones were read by immunoSEQ multiplex PCR, and TCRdb kept only the in-frame ones, dropping some. V and J calls and clone size are as listed in that table; D and trimming were resolved from the DNA. Of 20,000 or so clones listed, over 65% were seen once; the top ten hold roughly 5.5%. The CDR3 consists of 15 residues. The germline gives CDR1 LNHNV, CDR2 YYDKDF (reference sequence). V shed 5 bases, J shed 6 bases, and the junction held 9 bases outside the gene matches. The TCR comes from a human donor in a cohort sampled during active COVID-19. V is TRBV15 and J is TRBJ2-1; 8 nucleotides match TRBD2. Sequenced sample: peripheral blood. DNA for the CDR3: TGTGCCACCAGCTTAGAGCCCGGGACTAGCAATGAGCAGTTCTTC. Translated, it gives CATSLEPGTSNEQFF.